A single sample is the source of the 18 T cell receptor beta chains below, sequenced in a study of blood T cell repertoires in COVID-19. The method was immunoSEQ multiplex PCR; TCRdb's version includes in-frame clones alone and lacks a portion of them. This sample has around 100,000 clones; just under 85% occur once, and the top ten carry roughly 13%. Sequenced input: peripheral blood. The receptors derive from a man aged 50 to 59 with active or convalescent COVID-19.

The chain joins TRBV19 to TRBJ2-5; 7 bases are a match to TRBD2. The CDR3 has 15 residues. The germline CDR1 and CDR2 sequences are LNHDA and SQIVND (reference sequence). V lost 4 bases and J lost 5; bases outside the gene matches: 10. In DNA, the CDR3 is TGTGCCAGTAGTACCCACCGGCGGGGAGGGGAGACCCAGTACTTC. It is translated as CASSTHRRGGETQYF.

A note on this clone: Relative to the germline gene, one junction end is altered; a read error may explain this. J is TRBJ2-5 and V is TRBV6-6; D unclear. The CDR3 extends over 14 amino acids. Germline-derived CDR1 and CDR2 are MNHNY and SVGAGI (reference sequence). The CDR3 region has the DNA TGTGCCAGCAGTTACAGCAGGCTGCAAGGGACCCAGTACTTC. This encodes CASSYSRLQGTQYF.

CDR3 loop: CASSAGPGGTSGRTYNEQFF. CDR3 bases: TGTGCCAGCAGCGCAGGCCCGGGGGGGACTAGCGGGAGGACCTACAATGAGCAGTTCTTC. This chain connects TRBV9 to TRBJ2-1, with 15 bases that match TRBD2. Trimming removed 3 bases from V and 2 bases from J; junction bases left unmatched: 12. Per the germline V gene, CDR1 is SGDLS and CDR2 is YYNGEE. The CDR3 has 20 residues.

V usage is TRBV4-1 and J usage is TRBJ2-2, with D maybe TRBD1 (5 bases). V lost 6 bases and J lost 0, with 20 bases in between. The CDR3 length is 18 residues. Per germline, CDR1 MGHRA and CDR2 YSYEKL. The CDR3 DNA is TGCGCCAGCAGACATAGCCAGGGTTCCCACGCGAACACCGGGGAGCTGTTTTTT. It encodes CASRHSQGSHANTGELFF.

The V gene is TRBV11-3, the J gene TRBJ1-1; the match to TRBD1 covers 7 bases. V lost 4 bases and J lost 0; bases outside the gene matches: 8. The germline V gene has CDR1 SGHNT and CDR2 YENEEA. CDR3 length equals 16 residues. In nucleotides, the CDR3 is TGTGCCAGCAGCTCCGAATGGGGACAGATGAACACTGAAGCTTTCTTT. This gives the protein CASSSEWGQMNTEAFF.

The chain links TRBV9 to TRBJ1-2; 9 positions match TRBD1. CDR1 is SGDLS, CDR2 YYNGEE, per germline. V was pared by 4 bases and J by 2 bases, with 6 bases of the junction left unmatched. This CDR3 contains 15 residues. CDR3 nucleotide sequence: TGTGCCAGCAGCTCAAGGGGACAGGGAAACTATGGCTACACCTTC. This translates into CASSSRGQGNYGYTF.

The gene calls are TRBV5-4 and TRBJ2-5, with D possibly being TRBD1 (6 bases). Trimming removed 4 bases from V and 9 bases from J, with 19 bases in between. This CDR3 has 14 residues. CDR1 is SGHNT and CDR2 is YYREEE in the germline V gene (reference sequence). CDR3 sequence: CASSEGQSALAQYF. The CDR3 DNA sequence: TGTGCCAGCAGCGAGGGACAATCTGCTTTGGCCCAGTACTTC.

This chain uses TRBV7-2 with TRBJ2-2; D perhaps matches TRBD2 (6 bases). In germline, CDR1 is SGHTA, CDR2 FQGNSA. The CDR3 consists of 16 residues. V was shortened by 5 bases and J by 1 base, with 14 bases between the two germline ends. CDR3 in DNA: TGTGCCAGCAGCCTGAACGGGCGGGAGAACACCGGGGAGCTGTTTTTT. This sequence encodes CASSLNGRENTGELFF.

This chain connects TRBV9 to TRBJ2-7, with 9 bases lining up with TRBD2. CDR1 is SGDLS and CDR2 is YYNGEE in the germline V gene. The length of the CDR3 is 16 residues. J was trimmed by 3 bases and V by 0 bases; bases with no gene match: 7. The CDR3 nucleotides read TGTGCCAGCAGCGTAGGAGGTGCGGGAGGGATCTACGAGCAGTACTTC. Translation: CASSVGGAGGIYEQYF.

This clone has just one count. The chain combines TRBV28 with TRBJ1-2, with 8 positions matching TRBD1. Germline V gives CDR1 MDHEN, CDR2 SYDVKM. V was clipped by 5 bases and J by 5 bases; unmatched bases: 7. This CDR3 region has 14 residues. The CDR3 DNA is TGTGCCAGCAGTGACCGGACAGGGACTTATGGCTACACCTTC. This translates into CASSDRTGTYGYTF.

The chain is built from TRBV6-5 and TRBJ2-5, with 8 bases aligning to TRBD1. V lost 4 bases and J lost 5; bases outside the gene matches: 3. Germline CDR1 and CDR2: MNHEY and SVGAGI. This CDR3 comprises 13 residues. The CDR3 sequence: CASSSGGEETQYF. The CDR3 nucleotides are TGTGCCAGCAGTTCAGGGGGCGAGGAGACCCAGTACTTC.

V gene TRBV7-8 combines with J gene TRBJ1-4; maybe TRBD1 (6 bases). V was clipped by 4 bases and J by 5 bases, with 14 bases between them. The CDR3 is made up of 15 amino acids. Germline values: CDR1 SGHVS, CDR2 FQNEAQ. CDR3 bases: TGTGCCAGCAGCTCCGACAGGATGACCAATGAAAAACTGTTTTTT. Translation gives CASSSDRMTNEKLFF.

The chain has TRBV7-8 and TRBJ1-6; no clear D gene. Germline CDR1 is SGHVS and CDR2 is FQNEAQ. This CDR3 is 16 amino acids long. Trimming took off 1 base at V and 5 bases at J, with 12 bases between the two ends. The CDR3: CASSLGEGGNNSPLHF. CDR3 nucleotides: TGTGCCAGCAGCTTAGGGGAGGGTGGTAATAATTCACCCCTCCACTTT.

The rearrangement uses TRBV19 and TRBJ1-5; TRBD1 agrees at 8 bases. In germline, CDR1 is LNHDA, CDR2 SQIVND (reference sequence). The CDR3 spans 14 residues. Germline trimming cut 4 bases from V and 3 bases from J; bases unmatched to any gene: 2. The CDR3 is CASSTTGANQPQHF. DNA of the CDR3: TGTGCCAGTAGTACGACAGGGGCCAATCAGCCCCAGCATTTT.

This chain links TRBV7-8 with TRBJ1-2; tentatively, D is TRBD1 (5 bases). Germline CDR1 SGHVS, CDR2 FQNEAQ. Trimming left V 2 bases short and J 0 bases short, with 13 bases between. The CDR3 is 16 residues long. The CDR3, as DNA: TGTGCCAGCAGCTTAAGGAGGGGTTCGGCTAACTATGGCTACACCTTC. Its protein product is CASSLRRGSANYGYTF.

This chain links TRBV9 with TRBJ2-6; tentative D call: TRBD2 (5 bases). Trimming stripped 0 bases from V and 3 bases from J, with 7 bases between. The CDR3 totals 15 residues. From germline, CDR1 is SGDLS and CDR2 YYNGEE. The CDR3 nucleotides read TGTGCCAGCAGCGTAGGCGGGCGTGGGGCCAACGTCCTGACTTTC. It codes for CASSVGGRGANVLTF. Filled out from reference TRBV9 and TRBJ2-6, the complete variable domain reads DSGVTQTPKHLITATGQRVTLRCSPRSGDLSVYWYQQSLDQGLQFLIQYYNGEERAKGNILERFSAQQFPDLHSELNLSSLELGDSALYFCASSVGGRGANVLTFGAGSRLTVL.

CDR3 DNA sequence: TGCGCCAGCGACCGGCCAGAGGCAGATACGCAGTATTTT. Its translation: CASDRPEADTQYF. V usage is TRBV10-1 and J usage is TRBJ2-3; D uncertain. Trimming cost V 8 bases and J 4 bases, with 13 bases left between them. Germline V gene sequence: CDR1 WNHNN, CDR2 SYGVQD (reference sequence). This CDR3 is built from 13 residues.

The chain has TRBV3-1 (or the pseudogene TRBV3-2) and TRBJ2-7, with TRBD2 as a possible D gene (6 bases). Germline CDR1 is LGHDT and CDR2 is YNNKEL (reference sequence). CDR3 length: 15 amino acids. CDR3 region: CLLGGGRFVAYEQYF. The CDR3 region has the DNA TGTTTATTGGGAGGCGGACGGTTCGTAGCCTACGAGCAGTACTTC.